This T cell receptor beta chain was sequenced in a study of OX40 agonist ivuxolimab in advanced cancers. Study-level background: Ivuxolimab was a fully human IgG2 agonistic monoclonal antibody targeting the costimulatory receptor OX40 (CD134). The dose-escalation cohort was roughly 87% male with a mean age of approximately 59 years, ranging from 23 to 79. The paper reports the monotherapy dose-escalation portion (N = 52 patients) of the phase I ivuxolimab trial. Partial responses occurred in three dose-escalation patients, of whom one had hepatocellular carcinoma and two had cutaneous melanoma. Patients were allowed to have had prior anti-PD-1, anti-PD-L1 or anti-CTLA-4 therapy, and 30% to 40% of the dose-escalation patients had been treated with checkpoint inhibitors. Of the roughly 54 dose-escalation patients, hepatocellular carcinoma was present in approximately 20, melanoma in approximately 15, renal cell carcinoma in 9 and head and neck cancer in 9. Intravenous ivuxolimab was administered to patients every 2 weeks at six dose levels: 0.01, 0.1, 0.3, 1.5, 3 and 10 mg/kg. The purpose of peripheral TCRbeta sequencing was to test whether ivuxolimab changed TCR sequence diversity and led to clonal T-cell expansion. Overall study outcomes, separate from this receptor: In the 0.1-3.0 mg/kg groups, partial responders had among the lowest normalized peripheral clonal expansion, particularly in CD8+ T cells. At doses of 0.1 to 3.0 mg/kg, clonal expansion of both CD4+ and CD8+ blood T cells was observed from baseline to week 6. The antigen specificity of the peripheral T cells that underwent clonal expansion was not determined. Low levels of normalized T-cell clonal expansion were also seen in some nonresponding patients. After ivuxolimab, more expanded clones were found on average in CD8+ T cells than in CD4+ T cells.

This clone was seen a few times. This clone's antigen is unknown. The record has no base qualities; no much larger clone is one base away. Genomic DNA was isolated from the sorted cells so that the TCRbeta CDR3 region could be sequenced. TCRbeta CDR3 regions were sequenced using the immunoSEQ Assay. TCRdb took this table from immuneACCESS and kept in-frame rearrangements with V and J called. Such tables lack part of the clones; where checked against another copy, unresolved V genes explain under half of the gap, and the rest is unexplained. The sample table contains more than 35,000 clones; only one count was recorded for 75% to 90% of them. Of the sample, nearly 7% is held by the ten largest clones. Patients with a history of autoimmune disease or receiving systemic immunosuppression were excluded from the trial. Peripheral blood for TCR sequencing was collected from all dose cohorts at baseline, on cycle 4 day 1, and on cycle 7 day 1. The samples were taken from a phase I, first-in-human, multicenter, open-label dose-escalation trial of ivuxolimab. The trial enrolled adults with locally advanced or metastatic head and neck squamous cell, hepatocellular, melanoma or renal cell carcinoma. Before TCR sequencing, CD4+ T cells and CD8+ T cells from peripheral blood were sorted into separate populations.

Counted from cysteine to phenylalanine, this CDR3 has 14 amino acids. Just the 42-base CDR3 DNA is kept, in frame starting at base 1. From V the trimming removes 6 bases and from J it removes 2 bases, while the gene matches leave 6 bases of the junction unaccounted for. According to the germline V gene, CDR1 reads MNHEY and CDR2 reads SVGAGI. The rearranged chain carries TRBV6-5 and TRBJ1-1, with 7 bases in between that match TRBD1. The clonotype was recovered from an adult with an advanced solid tumor such as melanoma, head and neck, liver or kidney cancer. Sequences were derived from CD4+ or CD8+ T cells sorted from blood, sampled in a trial of the OX40 agonist ivuxolimab. The nucleotide sequence is given as TGTGCCAGCAGGCCGGGACAGCAAAACACTGAAGCTTTCTTT. This codes for CASRPGQQNTEAFF.